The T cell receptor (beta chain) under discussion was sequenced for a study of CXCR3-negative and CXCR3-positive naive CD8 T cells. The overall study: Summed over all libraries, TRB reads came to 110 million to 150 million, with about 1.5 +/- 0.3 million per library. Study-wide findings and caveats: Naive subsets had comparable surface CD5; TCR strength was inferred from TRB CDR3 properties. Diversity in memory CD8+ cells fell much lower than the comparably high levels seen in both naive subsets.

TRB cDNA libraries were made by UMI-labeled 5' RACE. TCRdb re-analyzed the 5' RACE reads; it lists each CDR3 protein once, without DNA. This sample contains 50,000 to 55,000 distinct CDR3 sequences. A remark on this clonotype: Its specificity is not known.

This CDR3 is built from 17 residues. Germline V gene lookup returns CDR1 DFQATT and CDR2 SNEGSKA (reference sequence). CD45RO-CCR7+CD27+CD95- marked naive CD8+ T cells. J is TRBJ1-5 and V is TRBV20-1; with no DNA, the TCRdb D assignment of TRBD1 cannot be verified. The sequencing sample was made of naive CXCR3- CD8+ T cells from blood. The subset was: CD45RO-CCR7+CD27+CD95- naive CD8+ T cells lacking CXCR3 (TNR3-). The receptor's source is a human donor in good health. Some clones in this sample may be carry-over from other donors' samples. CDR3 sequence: CSARDGVKGGGNQPQHF.